This record concerns one T cell receptor beta chain sequence. The antigen this receptor binds is unknown. No base-level quality is on record; no much larger clone is a single base apart. The sample belongs to a study of T cell responses to AZD1222 COVID-19 vaccine (dated by TCRdb to about 2021). Regarding the complete study: TCR sequencing was performed for roughly 240 trial participants, of whom about 200 were given two doses of AZD1222 and around 26 were given two doses of MenACWY control vaccine. Enrollment into the trials was organized by age into subgroups of 18-55, 56-69 and 70-plus years, and those subgroups contained approximately 150, 30 and 60 TCR-sequenced participants, respectively.

What the time point label conveys for this sample: about 28 days (+/-7) after the second vaccine dose. AZD1222 recipients with second doses at about 4 weeks or about 12 weeks were pooled, because spike-specific TCR depth and breadth did not differ between schedules. Samples from vaccinated people were obtained from the UK trials COV001 and COV002, which included a single-blind randomized controlled phase 2/3 trial of AZD1222 (ChAdOx1 nCoV-19) in healthy adults. Trial participant PBMC samples were collected at day 0 and day 28 after the second dose for TCRbeta chain sequencing. V is reduced by 3 bases and J by 7 bases, leaving a spacing of 28 bases between them. As encoded in the germline V gene (reference sequence), CDR1 is LNHDA while CDR2 is SQIVND. Measured from the cysteine to the phenylalanine, the CDR3 is 19 residues long. Solely the CDR3 DNA is kept, with 57 bases framed from the first base.

Overall study results and their limits: Only a handful of AZD1222 recipients were SARS-CoV-2 seropositive at baseline, limiting conclusions about previously exposed vaccinees. Participants were mostly white British, with more females than males. The authors suggested clonal diversity may have been underestimated. After two AZD1222 doses, both the breadth and the depth of spike-specific TCRs were significantly higher than at day 0 and than in MenACWY recipients. CD4 TCRs associated with the vaccine covered the entire spike protein, and the dominant responses were in regions 160-218 and 743-854. In the small 56-69-year group, the increase in depth fell short of significance, most likely because of low power. Nearly half of unique spike-specific TCRs reportedly recognized epitopes outside regions mutated in the B.1.351 and B.1.1.7 variants. Because no day 14 peak-response samples were available, the repertoires could be characterized only after the peak T cell response.

The CDR3 regions of human TCRbeta chains were analyzed by immunosequencing. The authors processed their data as follows. Repertoire TCRs were matched against a reference library of SARS-CoV-2-specific TCRs generated with the MIRA antigen-specificity platform. Breadth meant the fraction of unique TCRs that were SARS-CoV-2-associated, whereas depth meant the fraction of total T cells that were SARS-CoV-2-associated. Using the MIRA data, every spike-specific TCR was mapped to the spike region that the TCR reacted to and assigned to either a CD4 or a CD8 class. Log10-transformed breadth and depth values were compared by one-way ANOVA with Sidak's multiple comparisons tests. TCRdb re-hosts the immuneACCESS table, in-frame sequences only. Its copies lack some clones; in the studies checked, an unresolved V gene accounts for under half of them, and the cause for the rest is not known. The V and J calls and clone size were taken over from that table, and D and trimming were inferred from the DNA. The sample table contains roughly 140,000 clones; only one count was recorded for roughly 90% of them. In total, the top ten clones hold 3% to 3.5% of the sample.

The chain was built from TRBV19 and TRBJ2-1; matching of 5 bases hints at TRBD2 as the D gene. This specimen consisted of peripheral blood, obtained 28 days after the second AZD1222 dose. This TCR came from an adult who received the AZD1222 COVID-19 vaccine. The DNA sequence is given as TGTGCCAGTAGTATGCCTAAGGTGGGTGGTAGCGTGACTGGGAATGAGCAGTTCTTC. Translated, this gives CASSMPKVGGSVTGNEQFF.